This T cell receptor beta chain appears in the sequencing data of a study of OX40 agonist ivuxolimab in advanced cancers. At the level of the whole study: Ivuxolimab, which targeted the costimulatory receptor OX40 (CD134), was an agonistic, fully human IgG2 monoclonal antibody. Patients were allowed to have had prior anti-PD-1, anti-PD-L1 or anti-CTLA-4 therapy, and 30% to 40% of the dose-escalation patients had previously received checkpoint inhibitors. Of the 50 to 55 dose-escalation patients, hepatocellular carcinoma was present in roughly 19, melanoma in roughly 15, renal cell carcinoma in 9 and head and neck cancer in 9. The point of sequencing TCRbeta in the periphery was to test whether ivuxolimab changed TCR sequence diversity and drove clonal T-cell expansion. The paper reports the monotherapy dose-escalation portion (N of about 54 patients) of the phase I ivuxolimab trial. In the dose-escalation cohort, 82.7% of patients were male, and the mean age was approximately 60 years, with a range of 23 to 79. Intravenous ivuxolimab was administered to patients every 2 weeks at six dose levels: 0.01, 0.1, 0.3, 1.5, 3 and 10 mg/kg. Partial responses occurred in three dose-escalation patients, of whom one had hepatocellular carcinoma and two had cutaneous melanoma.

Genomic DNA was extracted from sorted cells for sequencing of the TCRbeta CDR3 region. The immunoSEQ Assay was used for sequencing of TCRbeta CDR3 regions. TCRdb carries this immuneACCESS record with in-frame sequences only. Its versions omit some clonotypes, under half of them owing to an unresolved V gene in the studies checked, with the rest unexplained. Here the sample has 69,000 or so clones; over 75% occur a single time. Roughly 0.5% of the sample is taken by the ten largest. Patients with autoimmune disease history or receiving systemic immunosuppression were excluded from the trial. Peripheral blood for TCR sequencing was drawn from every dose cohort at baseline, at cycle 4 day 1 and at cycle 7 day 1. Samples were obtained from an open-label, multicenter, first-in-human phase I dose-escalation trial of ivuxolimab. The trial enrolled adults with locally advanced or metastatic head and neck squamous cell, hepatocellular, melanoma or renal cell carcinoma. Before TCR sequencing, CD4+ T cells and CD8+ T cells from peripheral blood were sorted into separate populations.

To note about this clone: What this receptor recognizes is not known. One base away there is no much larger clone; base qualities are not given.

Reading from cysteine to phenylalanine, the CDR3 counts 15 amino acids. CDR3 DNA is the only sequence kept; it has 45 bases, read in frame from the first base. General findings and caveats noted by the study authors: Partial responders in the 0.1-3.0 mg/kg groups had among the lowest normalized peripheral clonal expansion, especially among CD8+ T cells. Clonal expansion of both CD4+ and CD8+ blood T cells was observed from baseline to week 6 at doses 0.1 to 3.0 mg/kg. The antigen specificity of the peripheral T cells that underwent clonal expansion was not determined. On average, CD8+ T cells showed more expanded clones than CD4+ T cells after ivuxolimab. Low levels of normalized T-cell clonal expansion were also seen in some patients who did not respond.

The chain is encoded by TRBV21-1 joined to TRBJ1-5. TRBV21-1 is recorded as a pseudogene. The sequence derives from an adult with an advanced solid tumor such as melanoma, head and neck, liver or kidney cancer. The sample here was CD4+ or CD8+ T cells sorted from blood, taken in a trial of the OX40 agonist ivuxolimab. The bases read TGTGCCAGCAGCAAAACCGGAGGGGGTGGTCAGCCCCAGCATTTT. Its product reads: CASSKTGGGGQPQHF.